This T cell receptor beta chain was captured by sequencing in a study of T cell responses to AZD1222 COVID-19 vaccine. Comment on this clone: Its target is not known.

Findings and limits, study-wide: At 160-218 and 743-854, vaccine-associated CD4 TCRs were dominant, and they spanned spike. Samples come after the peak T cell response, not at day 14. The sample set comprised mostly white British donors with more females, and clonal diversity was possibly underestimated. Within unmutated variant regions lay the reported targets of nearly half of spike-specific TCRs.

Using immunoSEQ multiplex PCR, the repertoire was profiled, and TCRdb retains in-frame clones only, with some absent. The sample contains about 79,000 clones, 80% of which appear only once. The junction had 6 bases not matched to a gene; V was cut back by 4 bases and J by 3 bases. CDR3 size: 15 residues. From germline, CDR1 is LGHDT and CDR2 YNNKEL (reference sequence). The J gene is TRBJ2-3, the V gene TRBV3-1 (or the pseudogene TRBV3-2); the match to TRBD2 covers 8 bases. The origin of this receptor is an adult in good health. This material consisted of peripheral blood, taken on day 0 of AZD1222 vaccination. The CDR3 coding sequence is TGTGCCAGCAGCCCCAGCGGGAGCAGGACAGATACGCAGTATTTT. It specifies CASSPSGSRTDTQYF.